These T cell receptor beta chains were read from a single sample in a study of cytomegalovirus exposure and HLA in healthy donors. Clones were read by immunoSEQ multiplex PCR, and TCRdb kept only the in-frame ones, dropping some. Altogether some 340,000 clones are present, about nine tenths being singletons, with the ten largest covering roughly 1.2%. Sequencing used PBMCs. These TCRs come from a woman under 40 in good health and CMV-seropositive. CDR3s include the opening cysteine and the closing phenylalanine or tryptophan. A D gene is named only where the DNA matches it firmly. Clone size is shown for a subset of rows, as once, few, many or a class of expanded clone.

cdr3_aa cdr3_nt clone_size v_call d_call j_call
CASTKRATYNEQFF TGTGCCAGCACTAAACGAGCGACGTACAATGAGCAGTTCTTC . TRBV27 . TRBJ2-1
CASSLARASYEQYF TGTGCCAGCAGCTTAGCGAGGGCCTCCTACGAGCAGTACTTC once TRBV7-2 . TRBJ2-7
CASSSFEKRGALSTDTQYF TGTGCCAGCAGCTCGTTCGAGAAGCGGGGGGCCCTTAGCACAGATACGCAGTATTTT . TRBV7-2 TRBD2 TRBJ2-3
CASSQEVGSEGDEQYF TGCGCCAGCAGCCAAGAAGTGGGAAGTGAAGGGGACGAGCAGTACTTC . TRBV4-3 . TRBJ2-7
CASSESRGTGVNTEAFF TGTGCCAGCAGTGAAAGCCGGGGGACGGGCGTGAACACTGAAGCTTTCTTT . TRBV6-1 . TRBJ1-1
CAWSFSRATGNTIYF TGTGCCTGGAGTTTCTCCAGGGCCACTGGAAACACCATATATTTT few TRBV30 . TRBJ1-3
CASPLGSTDTQYF TGTGCCAGCCCTCTCGGGAGCACAGATACGCAGTATTTT once TRBV2 . TRBJ2-3
CASSQARGSYTEAFF TGCGCCAGCAGCCAAGCGCGGGGGTCGTACACTGAAGCTTTCTTT . TRBV4-1 . TRBJ1-1
CASSLASGGPTGELFF TGTGCCAGCAGCTTAGCGAGCGGGGGACCCACCGGGGAGCTGTTTTTT . TRBV7-6 TRBD2 TRBJ2-2
CASSPGGNIQYF TGTGCCAGCAGTCCAGGGGGGAACATTCAGTACTTC . TRBV6-5 . TRBJ2-4
CASAVVAGVTDTQYF TGTGCCAGCGCCGTGGTGGCGGGGGTAACAGATACGCAGTATTTT . TRBV2 TRBD2 TRBJ2-3
CAWSYGAASAYNEQFF TGTGCCTGGAGTTATGGGGCCGCTAGCGCCTACAATGAGCAGTTCTTC . TRBV30 . TRBJ2-1
CASSWDRSSYEQYF TGTGCCAGCAGTTGGGACAGGTCCTCCTACGAGCAGTACTTC . TRBV6-5 TRBD1 TRBJ2-7
CASSLGQGEAFF TGTGCCAGCAGCCTCGGACAGGGTGAAGCTTTCTTT once TRBV5-6 TRBD1 TRBJ1-1
CASSAGGYGYTF TGTGCCAGCAGCGCAGGGGGCTATGGCTACACCTTC . TRBV11-2 TRBD1 TRBJ1-2
CASSLQASGSFSTDTQYF TGTGCCAGCAGCTTGCAGGCTAGCGGGAGTTTTTCCACAGATACGCAGTATTTT . TRBV7-3 TRBD2 TRBJ2-3